This entry features one T cell receptor beta chain sequence. The data derive from a study of blood T cell repertoires in COVID-19. Whole-study context: In each case, the material was cDNA or gDNA derived from T cells, B-cell-depleted T cells, or PBMCs.

Source study methods: Estimated nucleated cell counts came from reference gene primer amplification. Using immunoSEQ multiplex PCR, the repertoire was profiled, and TCRdb retains in-frame clones only, with some absent. Clonal size and the V and J genes are those of that table, whereas D and trimming came from the DNA. The data show about 400,000 clones, around nine tenths seen once. V was trimmed by 1 base and J by 3 bases, leaving 10 bases between them. This CDR3 has 14 amino acids. Per the germline V gene, CDR1 is SEHNR and CDR2 is FQNEAQ (reference sequence). The rearrangement uses TRBV7-9 and TRBJ2-7, with D possibly TRBD2 on 6 matching bases. The sequenced sample was PBMCs or T cells enriched from blood (not recorded which). This receptor was taken from a woman between 50 and 59 years old who had recovered from COVID-19. The CDR3: CASSLVLRDYEQYF. CDR3 in DNA: TGTGCCAGCAGCTTAGTTTTGCGGGACTACGAGCAGTACTTC.